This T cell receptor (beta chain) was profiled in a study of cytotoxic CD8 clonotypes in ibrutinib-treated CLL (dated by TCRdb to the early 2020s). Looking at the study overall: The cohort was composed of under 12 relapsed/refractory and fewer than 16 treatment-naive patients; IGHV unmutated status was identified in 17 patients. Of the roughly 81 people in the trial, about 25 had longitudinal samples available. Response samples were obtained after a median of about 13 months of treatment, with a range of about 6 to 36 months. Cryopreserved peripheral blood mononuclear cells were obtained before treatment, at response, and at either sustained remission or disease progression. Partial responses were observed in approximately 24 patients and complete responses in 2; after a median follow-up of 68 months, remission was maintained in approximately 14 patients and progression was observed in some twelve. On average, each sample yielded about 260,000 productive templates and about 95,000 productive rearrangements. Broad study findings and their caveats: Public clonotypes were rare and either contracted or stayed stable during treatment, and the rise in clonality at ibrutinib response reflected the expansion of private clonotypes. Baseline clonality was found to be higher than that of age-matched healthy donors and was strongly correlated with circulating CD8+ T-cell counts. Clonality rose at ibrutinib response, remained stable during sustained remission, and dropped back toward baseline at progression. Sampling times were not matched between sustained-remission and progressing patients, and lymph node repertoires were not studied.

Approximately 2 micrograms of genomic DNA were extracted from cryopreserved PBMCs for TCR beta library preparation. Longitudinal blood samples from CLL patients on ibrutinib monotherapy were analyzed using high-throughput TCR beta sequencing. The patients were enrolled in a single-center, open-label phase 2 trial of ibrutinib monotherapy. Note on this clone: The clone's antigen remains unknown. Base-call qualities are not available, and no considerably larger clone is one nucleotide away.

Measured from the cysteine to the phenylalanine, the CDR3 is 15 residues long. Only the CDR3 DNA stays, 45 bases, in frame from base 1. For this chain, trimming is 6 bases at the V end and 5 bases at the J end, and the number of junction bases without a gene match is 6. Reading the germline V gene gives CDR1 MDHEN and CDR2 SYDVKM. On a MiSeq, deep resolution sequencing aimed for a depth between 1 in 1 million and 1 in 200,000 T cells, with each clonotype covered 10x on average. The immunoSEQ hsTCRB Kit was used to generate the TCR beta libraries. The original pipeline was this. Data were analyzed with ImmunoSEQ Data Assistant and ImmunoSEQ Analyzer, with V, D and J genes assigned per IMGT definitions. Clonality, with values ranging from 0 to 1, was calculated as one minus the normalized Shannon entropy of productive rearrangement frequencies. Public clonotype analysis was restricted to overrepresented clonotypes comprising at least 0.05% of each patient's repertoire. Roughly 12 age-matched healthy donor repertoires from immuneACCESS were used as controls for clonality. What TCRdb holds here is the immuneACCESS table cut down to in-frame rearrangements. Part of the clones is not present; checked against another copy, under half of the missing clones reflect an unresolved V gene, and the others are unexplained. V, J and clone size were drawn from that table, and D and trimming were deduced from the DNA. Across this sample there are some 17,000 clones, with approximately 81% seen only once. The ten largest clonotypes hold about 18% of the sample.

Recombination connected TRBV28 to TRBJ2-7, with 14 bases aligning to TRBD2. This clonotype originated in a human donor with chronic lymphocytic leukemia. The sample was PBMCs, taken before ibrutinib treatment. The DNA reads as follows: TGTGCCAGCAGACGACTAGCGGGAGGGTCCCACGAGCAGTACTTC. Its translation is CASRRLAGGSHEQYF.